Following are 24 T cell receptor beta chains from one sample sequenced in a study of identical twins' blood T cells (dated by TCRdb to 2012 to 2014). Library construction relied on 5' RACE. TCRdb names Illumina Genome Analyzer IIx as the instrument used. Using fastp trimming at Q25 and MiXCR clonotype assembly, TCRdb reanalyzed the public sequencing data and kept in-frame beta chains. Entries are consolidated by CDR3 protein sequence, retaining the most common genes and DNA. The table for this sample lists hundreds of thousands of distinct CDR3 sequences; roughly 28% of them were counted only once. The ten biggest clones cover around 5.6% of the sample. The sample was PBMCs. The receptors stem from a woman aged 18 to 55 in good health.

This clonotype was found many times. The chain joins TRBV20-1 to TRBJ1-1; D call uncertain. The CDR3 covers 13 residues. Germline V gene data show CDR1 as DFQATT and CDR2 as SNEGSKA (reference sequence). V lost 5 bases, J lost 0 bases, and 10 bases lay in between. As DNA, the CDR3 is TGCAGTGCTCTACCCGGGATGAACACTGAAGCTTTCTTT. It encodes CSALPGMNTEAFF.

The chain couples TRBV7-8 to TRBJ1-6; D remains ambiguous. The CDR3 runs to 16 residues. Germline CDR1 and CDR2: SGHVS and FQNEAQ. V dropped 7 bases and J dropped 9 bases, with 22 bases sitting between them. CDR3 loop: CASILSSARGLSPLHF. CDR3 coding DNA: TGTGCCAGCATCCTCTCCTCAGCCCGAGGACTTTCACCCCTCCACTTT.

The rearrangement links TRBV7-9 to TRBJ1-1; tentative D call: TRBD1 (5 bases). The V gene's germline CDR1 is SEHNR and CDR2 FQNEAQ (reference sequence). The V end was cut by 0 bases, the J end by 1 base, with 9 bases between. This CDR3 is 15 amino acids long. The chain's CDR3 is CASSLAQGSNTEAFF. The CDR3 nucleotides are TGTGCCAGCAGCTTAGCGCAGGGATCGAACACTGAAGCTTTCTTT.

The CDR3 sequence: CSVDQGETQYF. CDR3 coding DNA: TGCAGCGTTGATCAAGGAGAGACCCAGTACTTC. This chain links TRBV29-1 with TRBJ2-5; D gene ambiguous. The V end lost 3 bases, the J end lost 4 bases, and 6 bases lay between the germline ends. The CDR3 has 11 amino acids. Germline CDR1 SQVTM, CDR2 ANQGSEA.

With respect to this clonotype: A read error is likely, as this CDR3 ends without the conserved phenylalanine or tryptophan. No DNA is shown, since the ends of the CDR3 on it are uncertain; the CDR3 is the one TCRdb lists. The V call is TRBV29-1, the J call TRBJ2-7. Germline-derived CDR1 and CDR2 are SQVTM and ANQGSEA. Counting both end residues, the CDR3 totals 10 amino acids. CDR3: CSVERRHSIL.

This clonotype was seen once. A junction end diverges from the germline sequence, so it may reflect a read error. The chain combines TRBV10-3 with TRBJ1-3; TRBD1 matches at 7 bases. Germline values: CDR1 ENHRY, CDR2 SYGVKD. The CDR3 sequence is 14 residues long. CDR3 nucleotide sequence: TGTACCATCAGTGACAGGGAGCGAGGAAACACCATATATTTT. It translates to CTISDRERGNTIYF.

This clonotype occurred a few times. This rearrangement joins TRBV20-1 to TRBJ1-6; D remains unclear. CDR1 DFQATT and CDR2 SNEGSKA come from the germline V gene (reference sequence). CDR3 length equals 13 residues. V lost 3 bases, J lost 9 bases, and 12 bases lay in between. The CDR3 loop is CSARTGRSSPLHF. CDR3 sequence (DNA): TGCAGTGCTAGGACCGGGAGGAGTTCACCCCTCCACTTT.

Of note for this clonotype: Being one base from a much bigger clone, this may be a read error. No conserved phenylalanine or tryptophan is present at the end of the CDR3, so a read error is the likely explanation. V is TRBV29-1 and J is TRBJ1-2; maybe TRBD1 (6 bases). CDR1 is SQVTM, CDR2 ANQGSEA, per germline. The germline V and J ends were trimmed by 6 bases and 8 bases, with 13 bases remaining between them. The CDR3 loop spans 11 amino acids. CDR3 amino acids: CSVGTLGGYTL. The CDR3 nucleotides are TGCAGCGTCGGGACATTGGGGGGCTACACCCTC.

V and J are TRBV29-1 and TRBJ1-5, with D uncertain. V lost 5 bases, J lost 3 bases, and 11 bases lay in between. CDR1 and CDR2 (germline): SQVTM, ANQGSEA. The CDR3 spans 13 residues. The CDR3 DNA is TGCAGCGTTACCGAGGAGAACAATCAGCCCCAGCATTTT. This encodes CSVTEENNQPQHF. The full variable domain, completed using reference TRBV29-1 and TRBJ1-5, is SAVISQKPSRDICQRGTSLTIQCQVDSQVTMMFWYRQQPGQSLTLIATANQGSEATYESGFVIDKFPISRPNLTFSTLTVSNMSPEDSSIYLCSVTEENNQPQHFGDGTRLSIL.

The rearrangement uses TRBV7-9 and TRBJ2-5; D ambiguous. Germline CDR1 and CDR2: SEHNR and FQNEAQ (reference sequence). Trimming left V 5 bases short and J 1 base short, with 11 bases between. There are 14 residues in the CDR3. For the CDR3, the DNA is TGTGCCAGCAGCAGCTCCTGGCTCCAAGAGACCCAGTACTTC. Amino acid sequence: CASSSSWLQETQYF.

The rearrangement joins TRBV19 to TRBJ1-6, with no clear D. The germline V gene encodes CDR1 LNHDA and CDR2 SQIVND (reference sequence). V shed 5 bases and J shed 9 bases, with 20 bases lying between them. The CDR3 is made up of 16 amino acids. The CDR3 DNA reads TGTGCCAGTAGTCGTCTCCTGGCAGGCCAAATTTCACCCCTCCACTTT. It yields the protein CASSRLLAGQISPLHF.

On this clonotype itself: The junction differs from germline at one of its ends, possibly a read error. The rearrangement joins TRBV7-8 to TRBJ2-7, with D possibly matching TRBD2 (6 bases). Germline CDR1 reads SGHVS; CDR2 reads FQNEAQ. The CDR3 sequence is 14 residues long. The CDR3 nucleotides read TGTGCCAGAAGCTTGGAGGCGGGGTCCTACGAGCAGCACTTC. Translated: CARSLEAGSYEQHF.

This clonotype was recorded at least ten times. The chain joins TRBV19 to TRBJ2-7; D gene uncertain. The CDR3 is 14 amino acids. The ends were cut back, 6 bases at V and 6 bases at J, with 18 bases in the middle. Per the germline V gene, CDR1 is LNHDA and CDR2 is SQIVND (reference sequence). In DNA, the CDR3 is TGTGCCAGTAGGAGCCGGACGGGCCTCGGCGAGCAGTACTTC. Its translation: CASRSRTGLGEQYF. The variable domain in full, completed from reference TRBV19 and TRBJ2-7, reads DGGITQSPKYLFRKEGQNVTLSCEQNLNHDAMYWYRQDPGQGLRLIYYSQIVNDFQKGDIAEGYSVSREKKESFPLTVTSAQKNPTAFYLCASRSRTGLGEQYFGPGTRLTVT.

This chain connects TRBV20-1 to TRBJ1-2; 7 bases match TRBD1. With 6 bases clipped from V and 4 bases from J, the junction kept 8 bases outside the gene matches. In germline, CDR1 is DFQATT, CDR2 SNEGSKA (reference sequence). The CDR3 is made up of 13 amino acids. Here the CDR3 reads CSATTGTVYGYTF. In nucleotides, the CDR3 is TGCAGTGCAACCACCGGGACAGTCTATGGCTACACCTTC.

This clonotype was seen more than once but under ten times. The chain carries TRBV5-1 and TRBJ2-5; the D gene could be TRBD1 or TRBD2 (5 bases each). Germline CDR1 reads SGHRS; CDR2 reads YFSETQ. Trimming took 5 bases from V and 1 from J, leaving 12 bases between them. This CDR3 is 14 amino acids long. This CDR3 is CASSSGGFQETQYF. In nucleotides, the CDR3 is TGCGCCAGCAGTTCTGGGGGTTTCCAAGAGACCCAGTACTTC.

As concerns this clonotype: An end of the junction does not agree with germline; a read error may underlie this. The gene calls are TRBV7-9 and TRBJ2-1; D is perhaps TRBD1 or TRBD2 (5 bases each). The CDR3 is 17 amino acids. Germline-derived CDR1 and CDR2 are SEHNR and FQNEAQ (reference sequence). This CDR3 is CSSSLGVGVGLNNEQFF. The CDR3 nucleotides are TGTTCCAGCAGCTTAGGGGTGGGAGTAGGTCTTAACAATGAGCAGTTCTTC.

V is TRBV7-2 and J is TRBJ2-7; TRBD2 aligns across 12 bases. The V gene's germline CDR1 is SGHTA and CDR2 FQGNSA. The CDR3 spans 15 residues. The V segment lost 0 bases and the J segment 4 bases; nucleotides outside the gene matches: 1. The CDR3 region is CASSLATSGSYEQYF. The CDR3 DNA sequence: TGTGCCAGCAGCTTAGCGACTAGCGGGAGTTACGAGCAGTACTTC.

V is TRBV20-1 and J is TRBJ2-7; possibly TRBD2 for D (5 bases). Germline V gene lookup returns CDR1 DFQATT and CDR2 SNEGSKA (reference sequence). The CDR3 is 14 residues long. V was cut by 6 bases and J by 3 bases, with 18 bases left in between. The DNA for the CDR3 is TGCAGTGCGCCAATTTTTGCGGGCGGCTACGAGCAGTACTTC. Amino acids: CSAPIFAGGYEQYF.

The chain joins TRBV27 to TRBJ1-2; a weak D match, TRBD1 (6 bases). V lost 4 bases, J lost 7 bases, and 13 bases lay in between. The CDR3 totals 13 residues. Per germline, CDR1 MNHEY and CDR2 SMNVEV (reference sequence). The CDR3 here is CASSSQGFRGYTF. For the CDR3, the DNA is TGTGCCAGCAGTTCACAGGGATTTCGTGGCTACACCTTC.

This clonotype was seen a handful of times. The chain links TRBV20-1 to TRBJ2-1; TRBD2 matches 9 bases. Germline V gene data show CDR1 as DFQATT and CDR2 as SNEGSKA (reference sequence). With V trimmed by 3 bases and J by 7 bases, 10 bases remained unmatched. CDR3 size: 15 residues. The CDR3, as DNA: TGCAGTGCTAGCGTGGCCCTAGCGGGATTGAATGAGCAGTTCTTC. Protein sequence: CSASVALAGLNEQFF.

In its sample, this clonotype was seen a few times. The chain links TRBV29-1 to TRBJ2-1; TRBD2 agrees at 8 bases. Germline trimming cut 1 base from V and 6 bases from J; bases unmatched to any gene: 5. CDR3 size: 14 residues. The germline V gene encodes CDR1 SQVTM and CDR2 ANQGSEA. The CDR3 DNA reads TGCAGCGTTGAAGGCCCTAGCGGGCTCAATGAGCAGTTCTTC. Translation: CSVEGPSGLNEQFF.

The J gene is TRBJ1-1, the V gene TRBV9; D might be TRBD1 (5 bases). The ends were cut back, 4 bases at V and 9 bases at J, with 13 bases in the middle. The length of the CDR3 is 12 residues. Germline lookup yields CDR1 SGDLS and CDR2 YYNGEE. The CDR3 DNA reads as TGTGCCAGCAGCCCCGTTGACAGCCAAGCTTTCTTT. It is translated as CASSPVDSQAFF.

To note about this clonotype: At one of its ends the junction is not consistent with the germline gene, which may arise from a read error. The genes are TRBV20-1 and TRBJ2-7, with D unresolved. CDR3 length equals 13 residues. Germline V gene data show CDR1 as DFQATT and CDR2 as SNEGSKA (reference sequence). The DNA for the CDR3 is TGCAGTGCTAGAGGGATAGTCTCCTACGGGCAGTACTTC. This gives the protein CSARGIVSYGQYF.

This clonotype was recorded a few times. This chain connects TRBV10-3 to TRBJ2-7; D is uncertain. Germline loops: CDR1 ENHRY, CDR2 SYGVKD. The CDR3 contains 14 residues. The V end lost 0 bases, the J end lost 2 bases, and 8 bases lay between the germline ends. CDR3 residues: CAISESGVTYEQYF. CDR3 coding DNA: TGTGCCATCAGTGAGTCTGGGGTTACCTACGAGCAGTACTTC.